The 32 T cell receptor beta chains given below trace back to one sample, sequenced in a study of a mutant IDH1 vaccine in newly diagnosed glioma. For these TCRs, the target antigens are not known. Only in-frame clones appear in the TCRdb table, and some are missing; sequencing was by immunoSEQ multiplex PCR. This sample has approximately 44,000 clones, with approximately 89% found just once. Time point noted: week 23, last vaccination. Topical imiquimod was applied with each vaccine dose, which held 300 ug of mutant IDH1 20-mer peptide. Sequencing was performed on PBMCs, taken from a glioma patient whose treatment included an IDH1 peptide vaccine. The receptors originated from a man aged 50 to 59 with glioma.

This chain joins TRBV4-1 and TRBJ1-1; tentative D call: TRBD1 (5 bases). The CDR3 totals 14 residues. CDR1 MGHRA and CDR2 YSYEKL come from the germline V gene. The ends were cut back, 6 bases at V and 1 base at J, with 12 bases in the middle. The CDR3 reads CASRGTLKNTEAFF. The CDR3 region has the DNA TGCGCCAGCAGGGGGACTCTAAAGAACACTGAAGCTTTCTTT.

The rearrangement links TRBV19 to TRBJ1-4, with D possibly being TRBD1 (6 bases). V was pared by 3 bases and J by 6 bases, with 14 bases between. The CDR3 loop spans 15 amino acids. Germline CDR1 is LNHDA and CDR2 is SQIVND (reference sequence). In nucleotides, the CDR3 is TGTGCCAGTAGTATTTCGGGCAGGGGTCATGAAAAACTGTTTTTT. Translating it yields CASSISGRGHEKLFF.

This chain uses TRBV7-6 with TRBJ2-5; D is possibly TRBD1 (6 bases). V lost 5 bases and J lost 4, with 17 bases in between. CDR1 SGHVS and CDR2 FNYEAQ come from the germline V gene. The CDR3 extends over 15 amino acids. CDR3 sequence: CASSPRAGESETQYF. CDR3 DNA sequence: TGTGCCAGCAGCCCAAGGGCAGGGGAGTCAGAGACCCAGTACTTC. Variable domain in full (rest from reference TRBV7-6 and TRBJ2-5): GAGVSQSPRYKVTKRGQDVALRCDPISGHVSLYWYRQALGQGPEFLTYFNYEAQQDKSGLPNDRFSAERPEGSISTLTIQRTEQRDSAMYRCASSPRAGESETQYFGPGTRLLVL.

The CDR3 here is CASSLAGTGNTEAFF. The DNA of the CDR3 is TGTGCCAGCAGCTTAGCCGGGACGGGGAACACTGAAGCTTTCTTT. This rearrangement joins TRBV11-2 to TRBJ1-1; D perhaps matches TRBD1 (5 bases). V lost 1 base to trimming and J lost 1 base, with 10 bases between them. CDR3 length: 15 residues. Germline CDR1 SGHAT, CDR2 FQNNGV.

The gene calls are TRBV5-5 and TRBJ1-5, with D maybe TRBD1 (5 bases). Germline V gene lookup returns CDR1 SGHKS and CDR2 YYEKEE (reference sequence). CDR3 length: 15 amino acids. Trimming took off 1 base at V and 4 bases at J, with 12 bases between the two ends. The CDR3 loop is CASSLFEQVNQPQHF. In DNA, the CDR3 is TGTGCCAGCAGCTTGTTCGAACAGGTTAATCAGCCCCAGCATTTT.

V is TRBV19 and J is TRBJ1-1, with D possibly TRBD1 on 6 matching bases. The germline V gene has CDR1 LNHDA and CDR2 SQIVND (reference sequence). This CDR3 is 15 amino acids long. Trimming took off 5 bases at V and 7 bases at J, with 20 bases between the two ends. CDR3 nucleotides: TGTGCCAGTAGTCCCCCGCAGGGGAGAGCGATTGAAGCTTTCTTT. The encoded protein is CASSPPQGRAIEAFF.

The rearrangement joins TRBV6-5 to TRBJ2-3; the D gene is possibly TRBD2 (6 bases). Trimming took 7 bases from V and 4 from J, leaving 12 bases between them. This CDR3 contains 13 residues. Per germline, CDR1 MNHEY and CDR2 SVGAGI. CDR3 residues: CASNSGDPDTQYF. In DNA, the CDR3 is TGTGCCAGCAACTCGGGGGATCCAGATACGCAGTATTTT.

The chain employs TRBV27 and TRBJ1-2; 7 bases are shared with TRBD1. The CDR3 covers 17 residues. CDR1 is MNHEY and CDR2 is SMNVEV in the germline V gene (reference sequence). The ends lost 4 bases at V and 2 bases at J; junction bases unmatched: 13. CDR3 protein: CASSSPRTGDRNYGYTF. The CDR3 nucleotides are TGTGCCAGCAGTTCGCCTCGGACAGGCGATCGAAACTATGGCTACACCTTC.

This clone has more than one count but fewer than ten. V is TRBV4-1 and J is TRBJ2-2; 10 nucleotides agree with TRBD2. Germline trimming cut 5 bases from V and 0 bases from J; bases unmatched to any gene: 3. The CDR3 is 16 amino acids. Germline CDR1 and CDR2: MGHRA and YSYEKL. In nucleotides, the CDR3 is TGCGCCAGCAGCTTGGGACTAGCGTCGAACACCGGGGAGCTGTTTTTT. Protein product: CASSLGLASNTGELFF.

The rearrangement uses TRBV6-6 and TRBJ2-4, with D unclear. CDR3 length: 13 amino acids. CDR1 is MNHNY and CDR2 is SVGAGI in the germline V gene (reference sequence). The ends were cut back, 2 bases at V and 0 bases at J, with 2 bases in the middle. The CDR3 region has the DNA TGTGCCAGCAGTTACACAGCCAAAAACATTCAGTACTTC. Translating it yields CASSYTAKNIQYF.

The J gene is TRBJ1-2, the V gene TRBV5-5; D unclear. Per the germline V gene, CDR1 is SGHKS and CDR2 is YYEKEE (reference sequence). V was pared by 6 bases and J by 8 bases, with 17 bases between. The CDR3 is 13 residues long. The chain's CDR3 is CASTPRSTWGYTF. Written as DNA, the CDR3 is TGTGCCAGCACCCCGAGGTCGACATGGGGCTACACCTTC.

This clone was seen once. The chain uses TRBV7-2 and TRBJ2-7, with D perhaps matching TRBD1 (6 bases). CDR1 and CDR2 from the germline V gene are SGHTA and FQGNSA. The CDR3 loop spans 15 amino acids. V gave up 8 bases and J gave up 4 bases, with 21 bases separating them. CDR3 bases: TGTGCCAGCGGGGGTGGGACACTCTGGCCTTACGAGCAGTACTTC. Translated: CASGGGTLWPYEQYF.

V usage is TRBV5-1 and J usage is TRBJ1-4, with D tentatively TRBD1 (6 bases). The CDR3 has 14 amino acids. Germline V CDR1 and CDR2: SGHRS, YFSETQ. Trimming shortened V by 8 bases and J by 7 bases, and 18 bases separated the two germline ends. The chain's CDR3 is CASQQGNEAEKLFF. DNA of the CDR3: TGCGCCAGTCAGCAGGGGAACGAGGCTGAAAAACTGTTTTTT.

This clone was observed a single time. This chain links TRBV19 with TRBJ2-7, with 7 positions matching TRBD1. With V trimmed by 6 bases and J by 2 bases, 4 bases remained unmatched. The germline V gene has CDR1 LNHDA and CDR2 SQIVND (reference sequence). This CDR3 region has 13 residues. The CDR3 DNA follows: TGTGCCAGTAGCCACAGGGGTACCTACGAGCAGTACTTC. Translation gives CASSHRGTYEQYF. The entire variable domain, with the rest obtained from reference TRBV19 and TRBJ2-7, is as follows: DGGITQSPKYLFRKEGQNVTLSCEQNLNHDAMYWYRQDPGQGLRLIYYSQIVNDFQKGDIAEGYSVSREKKESFPLTVTSAQKNPTAFYLCASSHRGTYEQYFGPGTRLTVT.

The V and J genes are TRBV27 and TRBJ1-1; D is unclear. The CDR3 sequence is 16 residues long. The ends were cut back, 1 base at V and 1 base at J, with 13 bases in the middle. Germline CDR1 and CDR2: MNHEY and SMNVEV (reference sequence). The CDR3 DNA reads TGTGCCAGCAGTTTATTTTCCTCGGCGGGGAACACTGAAGCTTTCTTT. This sequence encodes CASSLFSSAGNTEAFF.

This clone showed up just once. The chain is built from TRBV28 and TRBJ2-7; possibly TRBD1 for D (6 bases). CDR3 length: 15 amino acids. Germline values: CDR1 MDHEN, CDR2 SYDVKM. Trimming removed 4 bases at V and 0 bases at J, with 13 bases between. The CDR3 sequence: CASSSNRVISYEQYF. The CDR3 DNA reads TGTGCCAGCAGTTCCAACAGGGTGATCTCCTACGAGCAGTACTTC.

This rearrangement joins TRBV27 to TRBJ2-3, with a possible D match to TRBD2 (6 bases). Germline CDR1 reads MNHEY; CDR2 reads SMNVEV (reference sequence). Trimming removed 3 bases at V and 6 bases at J, with 16 bases between. CDR3 size: 15 residues. The CDR3 spells CASSFAGRLLDTQYF. DNA for the CDR3: TGTGCCAGCAGTTTTGCGGGGAGGCTCTTGGATACGCAGTATTTT.

J is TRBJ2-5 and V is TRBV29-1; TRBD2 agrees at 10 bases. CDR1 and CDR2 from the germline V gene are SQVTM and ANQGSEA. The CDR3 is 14 residues long. V shed 4 bases, J shed 7 bases, and the junction held 9 bases outside the gene matches. For the CDR3, the DNA is TGCAGCGTTGGGGCCAGCGGGGGGGCAGGGACCCAGTACTTC. Protein product: CSVGASGGAGTQYF.

This clone came up once. The rearrangement joins TRBV29-1 to TRBJ1-5; D unresolved. Germline V lookup: CDR1 SQVTM, CDR2 ANQGSEA. V was pared by 4 bases and J by 3 bases, with 7 bases between. The length of the CDR3 is 12 residues. CDR3 residues: CSVGAVNQPQHF. CDR3 coding DNA: TGCAGCGTTGGGGCGGTCAATCAGCCCCAGCATTTT.

The chain uses TRBV4-2 and TRBJ2-6, with 7 bases lining up with TRBD2. The CDR3 consists of 18 residues. With 2 bases clipped from V and 0 bases from J, the junction kept 7 bases outside the gene matches. Germline CDR1 is LGHNA and CDR2 is YNFKEQ. The CDR3 loop is CASSQRASGRSGANVLTF. In DNA form, the CDR3 reads TGTGCCAGCAGCCAAAGGGCTAGCGGCCGCTCTGGGGCCAACGTCCTGACTTTC.

The chain uses TRBV11-1 and TRBJ2-1, with D unclear. CDR1 and CDR2 (germline): SGHAT, FQDESV (reference sequence). The CDR3 loop spans 16 amino acids. Trimming cost V 5 bases and J 2 bases, with 16 bases left between them. In DNA, the CDR3 is TGTGCCAGCAGCAACCCTGACCACCGGACCTACAATGAGCAGTTCTTC. It yields the protein CASSNPDHRTYNEQFF. Full variable domain (outside the CDR3, taken from reference TRBV11-1 and TRBJ2-1): EAEVAQSPRYKITEKSQAVAFWCDPISGHATLYWYRQILGQGPELLVQFQDESVVDDSQLPKDRFSAERLKGVDSTLKIQPAELGDSAMYLCASSNPDHRTYNEQFFGPGTRLTVL.

CDR3 sequence (DNA): TGTGCCAGCAGCTTAAGGGGGATGGACAGCGCATCCTACGAGCAGTACTTC. This encodes CASSLRGMDSASYEQYF. The V call is TRBV7-3, the J call TRBJ2-7; a weak D match, TRBD1 (6 bases). CDR3 length: 17 amino acids. Germline CDR1 reads SGHTA; CDR2 reads FQGTGA. The V and J ends lost 1 base and 1 base respectively, with 17 bases between them.

This chain links TRBV6-6 with TRBJ1-2; 7 nucleotides line up with TRBD1. Unmatched junction bases numbered 11, after V lost 5 bases and J lost 8 bases. Germline CDR1 MNHNY, CDR2 SVGAGI (reference sequence). This CDR3 is built from 14 residues. The DNA for the CDR3 is TGTGCCAGCAGTATATCCGGGACAGTATACGGCTACACCTTC. Amino acids: CASSISGTVYGYTF.

The V and J genes are TRBV9 and TRBJ2-2; 7 positions match TRBD1. Per the germline V gene, CDR1 is SGDLS and CDR2 is YYNGEE. V shed 0 bases, J shed 4 bases, and the junction held 3 bases outside the gene matches. This CDR3 comprises 15 residues. The CDR3 DNA reads as TGTGCCAGCAGCGTAGCACAGGGGATCACCGGGGAGCTGTTTTTT. The encoded protein is CASSVAQGITGELFF. Full variable domain (remainder filled in from reference TRBV9 and TRBJ2-2): DSGVTQTPKHLITATGQRVTLRCSPRSGDLSVYWYQQSLDQGLQFLIQYYNGEERAKGNILERFSAQQFPDLHSELNLSSLELGDSALYFCASSVAQGITGELFFGEGSRLTVL.

The chain carries TRBV9 and TRBJ2-3; D uncertain. Germline CDR1 and CDR2: SGDLS and YYNGEE. The V and J ends lost 0 bases and 3 bases respectively, with 5 bases between them. CDR3 length: 13 amino acids. The CDR3 spells CASSVALTDTQYF. In DNA, the CDR3 is TGTGCCAGCAGCGTAGCTTTGACAGATACGCAGTATTTT.

This chain links TRBV7-9 with TRBJ2-5; tentative D call: TRBD1 (6 bases). The germline V gene has CDR1 SEHNR and CDR2 FQNEAQ (reference sequence). The CDR3 consists of 14 residues. Deletions cut 4 bases from V and 4 bases from J, with 13 bases between. The CDR3 DNA is TGTGCCAGCAGCTACACAGGGTTCCCAGAGACCCAGTACTTC. Amino acid sequence: CASSYTGFPETQYF.

This clone showed up just a few times. V and J are TRBV30 and TRBJ1-5, with a possible D match to TRBD1 (5 bases). CDR3 length: 14 amino acids. Trimming pared 1 base from V and 4 bases from J, leaving 11 bases between. Germline V gene data show CDR1 as GTSNPN and CDR2 as SVGIG (reference sequence). CDR3 residues: CAWSGGTVNQPQHF. The DNA for the CDR3 is TGTGCCTGGAGTGGGGGGACTGTTAATCAGCCCCAGCATTTT.

This clone came up once. The chain employs TRBV5-1 and TRBJ1-5; D perhaps matches TRBD1 (5 bases). Germline values: CDR1 SGHRS, CDR2 YFSETQ. V shed 3 bases and J shed 7 bases, with 14 bases lying between them. The CDR3 is made up of 14 amino acids. The CDR3 loop is CASSSGPGTQPQHF. The CDR3 region has the DNA TGCGCCAGCAGCTCTGGCCCAGGGACCCAGCCCCAGCATTTT.

V is TRBV5-4 and J is TRBJ2-3, with D tentatively TRBD1 (5 bases). Per germline, CDR1 SGHNT and CDR2 YYREEE (reference sequence). Trimming cost V 1 base and J 5 bases, with 17 bases left between them. CDR3 length: 16 residues. The CDR3 DNA follows: TGTGCCAGCAGCTTGAAAATTTTAGGGGCCCAAGATACGCAGTATTTT. It encodes CASSLKILGAQDTQYF. The complete variable domain, with remaining parts taken from reference TRBV5-4 and TRBJ2-3, reads ETGVTQSPTHLIKTRGQQVTLRCSSQSGHNTVSWYQQALGQGPQFIFQYYREEENGRGNFPPRFSGLQFPNYSSELNVNALELDDSALYLCASSLKILGAQDTQYFGPGTRLTVL.

The chain uses TRBV5-4 and TRBJ2-4, with 12 bases fitting TRBD1. The CDR3 runs 14 residues. The V segment lost 4 bases and the J segment 7 bases; nucleotides outside the gene matches: 3. From germline, CDR1 is SGHNT and CDR2 YYREEE (reference sequence). The CDR3 protein is CASSQGQGANIQYF. Written as DNA, the CDR3 is TGTGCCAGCAGCCAGGGACAGGGGGCGAACATTCAGTACTTC. The whole variable domain, filled in from reference TRBV5-4 and TRBJ2-4, reads ETGVTQSPTHLIKTRGQQVTLRCSSQSGHNTVSWYQQALGQGPQFIFQYYREEENGRGNFPPRFSGLQFPNYSSELNVNALELDDSALYLCASSQGQGANIQYFGAGTRLSVL.

The chain employs TRBV7-8 and TRBJ2-1; D is perhaps TRBD1 (5 bases). The CDR3 length is 15 residues. Germline loops: CDR1 SGHVS, CDR2 FQNEAQ. Trimming took 3 bases from V and 9 from J, leaving 18 bases between them. The CDR3: CASSFGREAESEQFF. The CDR3, as DNA: TGTGCCAGCAGCTTCGGCAGGGAAGCCGAGAGTGAGCAGTTCTTC. Together with reference TRBV7-8 and TRBJ2-1, the CDR3 gives the full variable domain: GAGVSQSPRYKVAKRGQDVALRCDPISGHVSLFWYQQALGQGPEFLTYFQNEAQLDKSGLPSDRFFAERPEGSVSTLKIQRTQQEDSAVYLCASSFGREAESEQFFGPGTRLTVL.

The rearrangement links TRBV19 to TRBJ2-4; 7 positions agree with TRBD1. The CDR3 is 16 amino acids. Germline CDR1 reads LNHDA; CDR2 reads SQIVND (reference sequence). With 8 bases clipped from V and 3 bases from J, the junction kept 13 bases outside the gene matches. The CDR3 loop is CASQDGAGGFKNIQYF. In DNA form, the CDR3 reads TGTGCCAGTCAGGATGGGGCAGGGGGATTCAAAAACATTCAGTACTTC.